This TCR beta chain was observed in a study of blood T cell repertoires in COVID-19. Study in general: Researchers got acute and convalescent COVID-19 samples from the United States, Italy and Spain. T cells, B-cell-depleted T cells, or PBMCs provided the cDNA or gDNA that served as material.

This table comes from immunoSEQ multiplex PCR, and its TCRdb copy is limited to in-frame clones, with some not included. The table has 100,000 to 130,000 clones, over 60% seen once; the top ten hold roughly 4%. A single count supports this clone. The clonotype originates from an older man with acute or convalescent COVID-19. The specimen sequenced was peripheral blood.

CDR3: CASSWQGADDEAFF. The CDR3 coding sequence is TGCGCCAGCAGCTGGCAAGGGGCGGACGATGAAGCTTTCTTT. This chain uses TRBV5-1 with TRBJ1-1; maybe TRBD1 (5 bases). From germline, CDR1 is SGHRS and CDR2 YFSETQ. Trimming pared 3 bases from V and 7 bases from J, leaving 16 bases between. CDR3 size: 14 residues.